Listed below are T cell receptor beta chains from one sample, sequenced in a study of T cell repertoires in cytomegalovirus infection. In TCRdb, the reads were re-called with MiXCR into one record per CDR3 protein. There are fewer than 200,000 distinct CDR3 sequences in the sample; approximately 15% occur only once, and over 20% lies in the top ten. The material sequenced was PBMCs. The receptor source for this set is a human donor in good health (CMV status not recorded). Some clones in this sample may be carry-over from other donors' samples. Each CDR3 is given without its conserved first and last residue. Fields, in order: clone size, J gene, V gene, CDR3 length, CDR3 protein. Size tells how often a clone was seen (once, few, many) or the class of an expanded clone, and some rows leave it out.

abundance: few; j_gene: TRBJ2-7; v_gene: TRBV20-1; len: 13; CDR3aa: SAVTTAGGPSEQY
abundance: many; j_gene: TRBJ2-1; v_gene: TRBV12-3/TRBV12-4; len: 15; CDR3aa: ASTPARTDPTAWVWF
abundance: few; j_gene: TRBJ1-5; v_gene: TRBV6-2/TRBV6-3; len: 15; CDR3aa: ASSPWTGIDRNQPQH
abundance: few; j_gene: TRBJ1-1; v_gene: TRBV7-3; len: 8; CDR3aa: ASSLVVAF
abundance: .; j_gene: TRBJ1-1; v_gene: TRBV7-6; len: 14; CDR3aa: ASSLKGPRGDTEAF
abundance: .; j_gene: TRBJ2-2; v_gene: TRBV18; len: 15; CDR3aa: ASSPLPQGRNTGELF
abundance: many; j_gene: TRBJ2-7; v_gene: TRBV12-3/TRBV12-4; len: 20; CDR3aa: ASSLGGRSTRDRAFLSYEQY
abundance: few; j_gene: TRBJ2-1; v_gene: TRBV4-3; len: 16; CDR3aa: ASSQDLRGRASQDEQF
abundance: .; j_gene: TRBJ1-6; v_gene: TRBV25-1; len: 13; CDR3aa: ASSKTGQGIPPLH
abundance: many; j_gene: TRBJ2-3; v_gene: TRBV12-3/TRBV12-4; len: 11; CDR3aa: ASRGRQTDTQY
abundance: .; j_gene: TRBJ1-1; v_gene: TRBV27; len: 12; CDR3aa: ASSLRDMNTEAF
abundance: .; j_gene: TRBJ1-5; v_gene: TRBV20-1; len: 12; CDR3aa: SARLGGSNQPQH
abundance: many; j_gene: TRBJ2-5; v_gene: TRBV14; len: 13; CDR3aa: ASSQAGTPPETQY
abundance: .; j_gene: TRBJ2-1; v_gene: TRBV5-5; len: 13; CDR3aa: ASSLWQRAINEQF
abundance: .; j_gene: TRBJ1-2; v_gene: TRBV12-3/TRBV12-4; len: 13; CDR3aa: ASTPGLGPNYGYT
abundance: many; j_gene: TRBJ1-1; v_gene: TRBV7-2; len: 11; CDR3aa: ASSLGVRTEAF
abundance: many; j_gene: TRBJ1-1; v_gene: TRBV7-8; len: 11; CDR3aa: ASSPWGGTEAF
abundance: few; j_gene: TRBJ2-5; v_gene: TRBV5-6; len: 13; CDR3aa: ASNQRGAHRETQY
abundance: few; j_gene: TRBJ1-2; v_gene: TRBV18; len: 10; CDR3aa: ASSPTTYGYT
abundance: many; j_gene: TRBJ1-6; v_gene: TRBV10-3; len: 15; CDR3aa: AISESDRVSRNSPLH
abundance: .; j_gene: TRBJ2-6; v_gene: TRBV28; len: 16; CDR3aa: ASSLTKGGDSGANVLT
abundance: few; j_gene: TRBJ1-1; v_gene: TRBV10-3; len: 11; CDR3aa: AILGQPNTEAF
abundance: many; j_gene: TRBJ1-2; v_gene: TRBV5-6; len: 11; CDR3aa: ASSPAQGGGYT
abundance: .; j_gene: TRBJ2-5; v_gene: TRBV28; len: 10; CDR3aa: ASSSLQETQY
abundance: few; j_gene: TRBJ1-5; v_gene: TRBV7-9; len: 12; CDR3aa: ASSSGALFGPQH
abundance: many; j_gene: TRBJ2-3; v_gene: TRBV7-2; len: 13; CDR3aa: ASSLEGLTSDTQY
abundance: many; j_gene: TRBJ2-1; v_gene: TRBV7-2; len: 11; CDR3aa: ASSLVAHNEQF
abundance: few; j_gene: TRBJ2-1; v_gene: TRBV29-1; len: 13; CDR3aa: SVRGRLAVRDEQF
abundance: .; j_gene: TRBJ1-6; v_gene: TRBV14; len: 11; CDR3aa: ASSPLYNSPLH